These 16 T cell receptor beta chains came from one sample sequenced in a study of blood T cell repertoires in COVID-19. Clones were read by immunoSEQ multiplex PCR, and TCRdb kept only the in-frame ones, dropping some. The data show about 190,000 clones, roughly 73% seen once. The sample was peripheral blood. The receptors originated from a woman aged 80 or over with active or convalescent COVID-19.

This clone occurred a few times. The chain recombines TRBV4-2 with TRBJ2-2; 10 bases agree with TRBD2. V shed 8 bases and J 1 base; nucleotides not matched to a gene: 4. CDR3 length equals 15 residues. Germline values: CDR1 LGHNA, CDR2 YNFKEQ. The CDR3 is CASGIAGGNTGELFF. Here the CDR3 DNA reads TGTGCCAGCGGGATAGCGGGGGGGAACACCGGGGAGCTGTTTTTT.

The chain couples TRBV24-1 to TRBJ2-2; D gene uncertain. Germline CDR1 reads KGHDR; CDR2 reads SFDVKD. Trimming left V 5 bases short and J 2 bases short, with 5 bases between. This CDR3 is built from 13 residues. Here the CDR3 reads CATSVINTGELFF. The CDR3 DNA reads as TGTGCCACCAGTGTTATAAACACCGGGGAGCTGTTTTTT.

The chain's CDR3 is CASSQGEKREGKLFF. The CDR3, as DNA: TGTGCCAGCAGCCAAGGGGAGAAACGAGAAGGAAAACTGTTTTTT. The chain uses TRBV3-1 (or the pseudogene TRBV3-2) and TRBJ1-4; D gene unclear. Between the trimmed V and J ends, which lost 1 base and 10 bases, there was a span of 16 bases. From germline, CDR1 is LGHDT and CDR2 YNNKEL (reference sequence). This CDR3 spans 15 amino acids.

This chain connects TRBV14 to TRBJ1-2, with a tentative D call TRBD1 (5 bases). Germline CDR1 is SGHDN and CDR2 is FVKESK. The CDR3 sequence is 13 residues long. V was shortened by 3 bases and J by 4 bases, with 9 bases between the two germline ends. Written as DNA, the CDR3 is TGTGCCAGCAGCCAGGGACTTGGCTATGGCTACACCTTC. Protein: CASSQGLGYGYTF.

This clone was seen only a few times. J is TRBJ1-5 and V is TRBV3-1 (or the pseudogene TRBV3-2), with D possibly being TRBD1 (6 bases). The CDR3 loop spans 14 amino acids. Germline loops: CDR1 LGHDT, CDR2 YNNKEL (reference sequence). Trimming pared 2 bases from V and 1 base from J, leaving 6 bases between. CDR3 sequence (DNA): TGTGCCAGCAGCCAAACAGGGAGCAATCAGCCCCAGCATTTT. It is translated as CASSQTGSNQPQHF.

The V call is TRBV5-1, the J call TRBJ2-7, with D perhaps matching TRBD1 (6 bases). CDR1 SGHRS and CDR2 YFSETQ come from the germline V gene. Trimming cost V 5 bases and J 0 bases, with 12 bases left between them. The length of the CDR3 is 14 residues. CDR3 region: CASRDRDTSYEQYF. CDR3 bases: TGCGCCAGCAGGGACCGGGACACCTCCTACGAGCAGTACTTC.

The V call is TRBV6-5, the J call TRBJ1-2; possibly TRBD1 for D (5 bases). Deletions cut 6 bases from V and 0 bases from J, with 14 bases between. The CDR3 is 15 residues long. CDR1 is MNHEY, CDR2 SVGAGI, per germline. The chain's CDR3 is CASRSPREANYGYTF. CDR3 DNA: TGTGCCAGCAGATCTCCCAGGGAAGCTAACTATGGCTACACCTTC.

In DNA, the CDR3 is TGTGCCAGCAGCCGTTCGGGAGGTGACACTGAAGCTTTCTTT. Residues: CASSRSGGDTEAFF. The chain recombines TRBV3-1 (or the pseudogene TRBV3-2) with TRBJ1-1; the D is unclear. The CDR3 spans 14 residues. Germline V gene lookup returns CDR1 LGHDT and CDR2 YNNKEL (reference sequence). V lost 4 bases, J lost 3 bases, and 12 bases lay in between.

The V call is TRBV5-1, the J call TRBJ1-1, with D perhaps TRBD1 (5 bases). Germline V CDR1 and CDR2: SGHRS, YFSETQ. This CDR3 is built from 13 residues. The V end lost 2 bases, the J end lost 3 bases, and 8 bases lay between the germline ends. The CDR3, as DNA: TGCGCCAGCAGCTTAAAACAGGACACTGAAGCTTTCTTT. Its protein is CASSLKQDTEAFF.

V and J are TRBV27 and TRBJ1-2; 7 bases are a match to TRBD1. There are 15 residues in the CDR3. Germline V gene data show CDR1 as MNHEY and CDR2 as SMNVEV (reference sequence). After removal of 2 bases from V and 4 bases from J, the junction contained 7 bases not matched to a gene. The CDR3 nucleotides are TGTGCCAGCAGTTTAGGAGGGGGCCGTGGCTATGGCTACACCTTC. It encodes CASSLGGGRGYGYTF.

This clone turned up a few times. The chain combines TRBV6-2 or TRBV6-3 with TRBJ1-2, with a possible D match to TRBD1 (5 bases). V was shortened by 2 bases and J by 1 base, with 17 bases between the two germline ends. The CDR3 totals 17 residues. CDR1 is MNHEY, CDR2 SVGEGT, per germline. This CDR3 reads CASSYVGQGRVNYGYTF. As DNA, the CDR3 is TGTGCCAGCAGTTACGTGGGGCAGGGTCGCGTTAACTATGGCTACACCTTC.

J is TRBJ2-5 and V is TRBV6-5, with no clear D. The V and J ends lost 4 bases and 5 bases respectively, with 8 bases between them. This CDR3 contains 12 residues. Germline loops: CDR1 MNHEY, CDR2 SVGAGI. CDR3 region: CASSSFAETQYF. In DNA, the CDR3 is TGTGCCAGCAGTTCATTTGCGGAGACCCAGTACTTC.

The chain recombines TRBV5-1 with TRBJ1-1; tentatively, D is TRBD1 (6 bases). The CDR3 contains 15 residues. The germline gives CDR1 SGHRS, CDR2 YFSETQ. V lost 2 bases, J lost 5 bases, and 16 bases lay in between. The CDR3 sequence is CASSFDRPPGTEAFF. CDR3 nucleotide sequence: TGCGCCAGCAGCTTCGACAGGCCGCCGGGGACTGAAGCTTTCTTT. Full variable domain (outside the CDR3, taken from reference TRBV5-1 and TRBJ1-1): KAGVTQTPRYLIKTRGQQVTLSCSPISGHRSVSWYQQTPGQGLQFLFEYFSETQRNKGNFPGRFSGRQFSNSRSEMNVSTLELGDSALYLCASSFDRPPGTEAFFGQGTRLTVV.

This clone is classed as medium-sized. The V gene is TRBV6-1, the J gene TRBJ2-7; unclear D gene. Between the trimmed V and J ends, which lost 3 bases and 5 bases, there was a span of 14 bases. CDR1 is MNHNS, CDR2 SASEGT, per germline. The CDR3 spans 14 residues. CDR3: CASSEGRIIDEQYF. The CDR3 nucleotides are TGTGCCAGCAGTGAGGGCAGGATTATCGACGAGCAGTACTTC.

The V gene is TRBV7-2, the J gene TRBJ2-3, with 13 bases fitting TRBD2. Germline assignment: CDR1 SGHTA and CDR2 FQGNSA. V was pared by 5 bases and J by 2 bases, with 4 bases of the junction left unmatched. There are 16 residues in the CDR3. The DNA of the CDR3 is TGTGCCAGCAGCACTAGCGGGGGGGCGGACACAGATACGCAGTATTTT. Translating gives CASSTSGGADTDTQYF.

The V call is TRBV10-2, the J call TRBJ1-6, with 9 bases identical to TRBD1. V dropped 7 bases and J dropped 0; count of bases not matched to a gene: 4. This CDR3 is built from 16 residues. Germline values: CDR1 WSHSY, CDR2 SAAADI. The CDR3 coding sequence is TGCGCCAGCACCATGACAGGGGGCTCCTATAATTCACCCCTCCACTTT. Protein product: CASTMTGGSYNSPLHF.